Listed here are 30 T cell receptor beta chains from one sample, sequenced in a study of blood T cell repertoires in COVID-19. TCRdb's table, derived via immunoSEQ multiplex PCR, lists solely in-frame clones and lacks some. The profile covers 250,000 to 350,000 clones, with about nine tenths appearing a single time and approximately 2.2% taken by the ten largest. Sequenced sample: peripheral blood. These receptors came from a man younger than 35 with active or convalescent COVID-19.

The V gene is TRBV5-8, the J gene TRBJ2-2; D possibly corresponds to TRBD1 (6 bases). CDR3 length: 16 residues. The germline V gene encodes CDR1 SGHTS and CDR2 YDEGEE. Trimming stripped 2 bases from V and 0 bases from J, with 11 bases between. DNA of the CDR3: TGTGCCAGCAGCTTCGGGACAAACTCGAACACCGGGGAGCTGTTTTTT. This sequence encodes CASSFGTNSNTGELFF.

The chain has TRBV15 and TRBJ2-7; 13 bases line up with TRBD2. The CDR3 has 15 residues. CDR1 and CDR2 from the germline V gene are LNHNV and YYDKDF (reference sequence). V dropped 5 bases and J dropped 7; count of bases not matched to a gene: 8. The CDR3 bases are TGTGCCACCAGCCAAGGGACTAGCGGGGCGAGGGAGCAGTACTTC. It yields the protein CATSQGTSGAREQYF.

V and J are TRBV9 and TRBJ1-5; tentatively, D is TRBD1 (5 bases). CDR1 is SGDLS, CDR2 YYNGEE, per germline. The CDR3 extends over 14 amino acids. V was shortened by 4 bases and J by 4 bases, with 12 bases between the two germline ends. The CDR3 coding sequence is TGTGCCAGCAGCTACACTGGACAAAATCAGCCCCAGCATTTT. This gives the protein CASSYTGQNQPQHF.

This chain joins TRBV29-1 and TRBJ2-4; 9 bases are shared with TRBD2. V lost 4 bases to trimming and J lost 6 bases; unmatched junction nucleotides: 19. Germline V CDR1 and CDR2: SQVTM, ANQGSEA. CDR3 length: 18 amino acids. In DNA, the CDR3 is TGCAGCGTTGCCGAGGGTCCTCAGCGGGAGGATGGGGGAAACATTCAGTACTTC. Protein sequence: CSVAEGPQREDGGNIQYF.

This clone was picked up a small number of times. J is TRBJ1-6 and V is TRBV14; D is undetermined. Germline V gives CDR1 SGHDN, CDR2 FVKESK. This CDR3 spans 13 amino acids. Trimming removed 0 bases at V and 10 bases at J, with 7 bases between. CDR3 coding DNA: TGTGCCAGCAGCCAAGAAGAGTGGTCACCCCTCCACTTT. Amino acid sequence: CASSQEEWSPLHF.

The CDR3 is CASSSSGTRGRHFTDTQYF. The CDR3 region has the DNA TGTGCCAGCAGCTCCTCCGGGACTAGAGGGAGGCATTTCACAGATACGCAGTATTTT. V is TRBV7-9 and J is TRBJ2-3, with 8 bases lining up with TRBD2. V lost 4 bases, J lost 2 bases, and 17 bases stayed unmatched. The V gene's germline CDR1 is SEHNR and CDR2 FQNEAQ (reference sequence). The CDR3 loop spans 19 amino acids.

The chain has TRBV5-1 and TRBJ2-3; 9 bases line up with TRBD2. Trimming at V came to 0 bases and at J to 3 bases, leaving 5 bases not matched to a gene. The length of the CDR3 is 16 residues. CDR1 and CDR2 from the germline V gene are SGHRS and YFSETQ. The CDR3 is CASSLGVAGATDTQYF. CDR3 bases: TGCGCCAGCAGCTTGGGCGTAGCGGGGGCGACAGATACGCAGTATTTT.

This chain uses TRBV4-1 with TRBJ2-7; 7 positions agree with TRBD1. This CDR3 spans 18 amino acids. V lost 3 bases and J lost 0; bases outside the gene matches: 14. Germline-derived CDR1 and CDR2 are MGHRA and YSYEKL. The CDR3 DNA reads as TGCGCCAGCAGCCATTTACCATACCCGACAGGGAGCTCCTACGAGCAGTACTTC. Translating it yields CASSHLPYPTGSSYEQYF.

This clone has just one count. The V gene is TRBV4-1, the J gene TRBJ2-7; TRBD2 might be the D (6 bases). The CDR3 is 15 amino acids. Germline-derived CDR1 and CDR2 are MGHRA and YSYEKL. Trimming pared 3 bases from V and 7 bases from J, leaving 19 bases between. The CDR3 sequence: CASSHRVADPLEQYF. For the CDR3, the DNA is TGCGCCAGCAGCCACCGTGTAGCGGACCCCCTGGAGCAGTACTTC.

CDR3 loop: CASSPGNSLSYEQYF. Written as DNA, the CDR3 is TGCGCCAGCAGTCCAGGGAATTCCCTGTCCTACGAGCAGTACTTC. The chain joins TRBV10-2 to TRBJ2-7; perhaps TRBD1 as D (5 bases). V lost 5 bases and J lost 1, with 15 bases in between. In germline, CDR1 is WSHSY, CDR2 SAAADI. The CDR3 length is 15 residues.

This clone has just a few counts. This chain connects TRBV7-7 to TRBJ2-2, with 7 bases aligning to TRBD2. Trimming took 3 bases from V and 6 from J; bases not matched to a gene: 1. This CDR3 has 13 amino acids. Germline lookup yields CDR1 SSHAT and CDR2 FNYEAQ (reference sequence). The DNA for the CDR3 is TGTGCCAGCAGCTTTGGGGGGGCCGGGGAGCTGTTTTTT. Its translation is CASSFGGAGELFF.

The J gene is TRBJ2-3, the V gene TRBV5-6; D possibly corresponds to TRBD2 (6 bases). Germline V lookup: CDR1 SGHDT, CDR2 YYEEEE. This CDR3 has 16 amino acids. Trimming stripped 2 bases from V and 2 bases from J, with 15 bases between. CDR3 DNA sequence: TGTGCCAGCAGCTTTGGAGGGGTTGAGTTCACAGATACGCAGTATTTT. Its protein is CASSFGGVEFTDTQYF.

The chain carries TRBV19 and TRBJ1-2, with D perhaps matching TRBD1 (6 bases). The V and J ends lost 3 bases and 3 bases respectively, with 11 bases between them. Germline loops: CDR1 LNHDA, CDR2 SQIVND (reference sequence). CDR3 length equals 14 residues. The CDR3 sequence is CASSIFAGDYGYTF. The CDR3 DNA reads TGTGCCAGTAGTATCTTCGCAGGGGACTATGGCTACACCTTC.

This chain connects TRBV11-2 to TRBJ2-5; TRBD1 matches at 7 bases. Germline-derived CDR1 and CDR2 are SGHAT and FQNNGV. The CDR3 consists of 13 residues. V gave up 5 bases and J gave up 7 bases; unmatched junction bases: 7. CDR3 region: CASSERQGGTQYF. DNA of the CDR3: TGTGCCAGCAGCGAACGACAGGGCGGGACCCAGTACTTC.

The chain recombines TRBV5-6 with TRBJ1-2; 10 nucleotides align to TRBD1. The CDR3 totals 16 residues. Germline V gives CDR1 SGHDT, CDR2 YYEEEE. V dropped 4 bases and J dropped 4; count of bases not matched to a gene: 10. The CDR3 DNA sequence: TGTGCCAGCAGCACCACCGACAGGGGGCGTCCCTATGGCTACACCTTC. This translates into CASSTTDRGRPYGYTF. The variable domain in full, with the rest retrieved from reference TRBV5-6 and TRBJ1-2, is DAGVTQSPTHLIKTRGQQVTLRCSPKSGHDTVSWYQQALGQGPQFIFQYYEEEERQRGNFPDRFSGHQFPNYSSELNVNALLLGDSALYLCASSTTDRGRPYGYTFGSGTRLTVV.

The chain recombines TRBV29-1 with TRBJ1-1, with D perhaps TRBD1 (6 bases). Trimming cost V 6 bases and J 12 bases, with 20 bases left between them. This CDR3 is 12 amino acids long. Per germline, CDR1 SQVTM and CDR2 ANQGSEA. In DNA, the CDR3 is TGCAGCGTACGCACAGGGACATTGAAAACTTTCTTT. It yields the protein CSVRTGTLKTFF.

This clone was counted only a few times. The chain is built from TRBV28 and TRBJ2-1; 11 nucleotides line up with TRBD2. Trimming took 6 bases from V and 10 from J; bases not matched to a gene: 11. The length of the CDR3 is 15 residues. Germline V gene data show CDR1 as MDHEN and CDR2 as SYDVKM. CDR3 nucleotides: TGTGCCAGCAGCGTAGCGGGAGGGAGGGATCGGGAGCAGTTCTTC. This encodes CASSVAGGRDREQFF.

The rearrangement joins TRBV7-9 to TRBJ1-1, with a possible D match to TRBD1 (6 bases). Trimming cost V 3 bases and J 4 bases, with 12 bases left between them. The CDR3 spans 14 residues. CDR1 SEHNR and CDR2 FQNEAQ come from the germline V gene (reference sequence). CDR3 coding DNA: TGTGCCAGCAGCTTGCGGGGGGCGAGCACTGAAGCTTTCTTT. Translating it yields CASSLRGASTEAFF.

This chain links TRBV28 with TRBJ1-5; D call uncertain. Trimming shortened V by 3 bases and J by 0 bases, and 9 bases separated the two germline ends. The CDR3 has 15 amino acids. CDR1 MDHEN and CDR2 SYDVKM come from the germline V gene. The CDR3 coding sequence is TGTGCCAGCAGTTTGGGAGTTAATAGCAATCAGCCCCAGCATTTT. Protein: CASSLGVNSNQPQHF.

V gene TRBV2 combines with J gene TRBJ1-4; TRBD1 might be the D (5 bases). V was clipped by 1 base and J by 12 bases, with 9 bases between them. CDR1 and CDR2 from the germline V gene are SNHLY and FYNNEI. This CDR3 is built from 12 residues. CDR3 nucleotides: TGTGCCAGCAGTGAAGACAGGATACAACTGTTTTTT. Translating gives CASSEDRIQLFF.

V is TRBV10-3 and J is TRBJ1-1; D unclear. Germline CDR1 ENHRY, CDR2 SYGVKD. V was cut by 6 bases and J by 1 base, with 9 bases left in between. This CDR3 comprises 13 residues. The CDR3 DNA follows: TGTGCCATCAGGGACCGGGAGAACACTGAAGCTTTCTTT. Amino acids: CAIRDRENTEAFF.

The chain couples TRBV28 to TRBJ1-1, with D possibly being TRBD1 (6 bases). Trimming took off 8 bases at V and 1 base at J, with 14 bases between the two ends. Germline V gene data show CDR1 as MDHEN and CDR2 as SYDVKM. This CDR3 is built from 14 residues. The chain's CDR3 is CASWRGGANTEAFF. The DNA for the CDR3 is TGTGCCAGCTGGCGGGGGGGCGCGAACACTGAAGCTTTCTTT.

The chain has TRBV27 and TRBJ2-3; 10 positions agree with TRBD1. The CDR3 covers 16 residues. CDR1 and CDR2 (germline): MNHEY, SMNVEV (reference sequence). V shed 5 bases, J shed 5 bases, and the junction held 10 bases outside the gene matches. This chain's CDR3 is CASSRLTGGGLDTQYF. The CDR3 nucleotides read TGTGCCAGCAGTCGACTGACAGGGGGCGGCTTAGATACGCAGTATTTT.

This clone occurred a few times. The chain combines TRBV4-3 with TRBJ1-4; possible D gene TRBD1, 6 bases. The V end was cut by 0 bases, the J end by 7 bases, with 21 bases between. This CDR3 region has 18 residues. CDR1 is LGHNA, CDR2 YSLEER, per germline. Written as DNA, the CDR3 is TGCGCCAGCAGCCAAGAAACATTAGCAGGGGTATTTGGTGAAAAACTGTTTTTT. It encodes CASSQETLAGVFGEKLFF.

The CDR3 loop reads CASSYVPSTDTQYF. In DNA, the CDR3 is TGTGCCAGCAGTTATGTTCCTAGCACAGATACGCAGTATTTT. The chain couples TRBV6-6 to TRBJ2-3, with D hard to call. With 3 bases removed from V and 0 bases from J, the gap between germline ends came to 7 bases. Germline loops: CDR1 MNHNY, CDR2 SVGAGI (reference sequence). This CDR3 contains 14 residues.

The rearrangement uses TRBV4-2 and TRBJ2-1; 11 bases are shared with TRBD2. Trimming at V came to 2 bases and at J to 8 bases, leaving 5 bases not matched to a gene. CDR3 length: 15 residues. Germline lookup yields CDR1 LGHNA and CDR2 YNFKEQ. The DNA for the CDR3 is TGTGCCAGCAGCCAACGGACTAGCGGGTCCGATGAGCAGTTCTTC. Protein product: CASSQRTSGSDEQFF.

This clone was counted only a few times. This chain connects TRBV7-2 to TRBJ1-5; D is unclear. The CDR3 has 14 residues. Trimming took off 6 bases at V and 2 bases at J, with 11 bases between the two ends. In germline, CDR1 is SGHTA, CDR2 FQGNSA. The CDR3 DNA reads TGTGCCAGCAGTCTGACACAAGGCAATCAGCCCCAGCATTTT. It codes for CASSLTQGNQPQHF.

V is TRBV19 and J is TRBJ2-4, with no clear D. The CDR3 consists of 15 residues. Germline V gives CDR1 LNHDA, CDR2 SQIVND (reference sequence). The ends were cut back, 0 bases at V and 6 bases at J, with 12 bases in the middle. CDR3 loop: CASSIDPLERNIQYF. CDR3 in DNA: TGTGCCAGTAGTATAGATCCGCTAGAGAGAAACATTCAGTACTTC.

Only a few counts were recorded for this clone. The chain is built from TRBV19 and TRBJ2-1; 8 positions match TRBD2. V lost 7 bases to trimming and J lost 2 bases; unmatched junction nucleotides: 7. The CDR3 totals 15 residues. Germline CDR1 is LNHDA and CDR2 is SQIVND (reference sequence). The CDR3 protein is CASKVGGGTYNEQFF. CDR3 nucleotide sequence: TGTGCCAGTAAAGTTGGCGGGGGGACCTACAATGAGCAGTTCTTC. The whole variable domain, filled in from reference TRBV19 and TRBJ2-1, reads DGGITQSPKYLFRKEGQNVTLSCEQNLNHDAMYWYRQDPGQGLRLIYYSQIVNDFQKGDIAEGYSVSREKKESFPLTVTSAQKNPTAFYLCASKVGGGTYNEQFFGPGTRLTVL.

CDR3 region: CASSIGQATNEKLFF. The DNA for the CDR3 is TGTGCCAGTAGTATCGGACAGGCAACTAATGAAAAACTGTTTTTT. The chain couples TRBV19 to TRBJ1-4; 7 nucleotides align to TRBD1. The CDR3 totals 15 residues. V shed 3 bases, J shed 0 bases, and the junction held 1 base outside the gene matches. The germline gives CDR1 LNHDA, CDR2 SQIVND (reference sequence).